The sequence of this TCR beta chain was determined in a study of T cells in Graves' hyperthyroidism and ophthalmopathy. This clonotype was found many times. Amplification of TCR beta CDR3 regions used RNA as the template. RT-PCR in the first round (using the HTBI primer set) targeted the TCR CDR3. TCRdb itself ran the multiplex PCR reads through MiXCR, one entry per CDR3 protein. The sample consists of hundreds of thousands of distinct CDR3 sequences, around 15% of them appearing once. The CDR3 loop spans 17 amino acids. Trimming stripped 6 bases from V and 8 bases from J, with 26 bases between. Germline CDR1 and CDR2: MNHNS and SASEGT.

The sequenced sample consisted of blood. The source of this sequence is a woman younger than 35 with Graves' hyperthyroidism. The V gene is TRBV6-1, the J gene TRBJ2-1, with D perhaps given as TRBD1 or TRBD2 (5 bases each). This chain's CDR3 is CASRIYVPGPQGDEQFF. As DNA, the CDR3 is TGTGCCAGCAGGATTTACGTACCGGGACCCCAAGGCGATGAGCAGTTCTTC.